This TCR beta chain was identified in a study of graft-versus-host responses after intestinal transplantation. Study background: In this cohort, recipients had multivisceral, liver-intestinal, or isolated intestinal transplants.

Study results and limitations: The authors found GvH clones in recipient marrow, some appearing first in ileum or blood.

Germline loops: CDR1 SGHVS, CDR2 FQNEAQ. The CDR3 contains 18 residues. V was clipped by 5 bases and J by 5 bases, with 25 bases between them. Only in-frame clones appear in the TCRdb table, and some are missing; sequencing was by immunoSEQ multiplex PCR. The sample holds tens of thousands of clones, over 85% seen once. A note on this clone: What it recognizes is unknown.

The sequencing here drew on PBMCs, taken 16 days after intestinal transplant. This chain connects TRBV7-8 to TRBJ2-1; D perhaps matches TRBD2 (6 bases). The receptor's source is a human patient who received an intestinal transplant, so some T cells may come from the graft donor. CDR3 sequence (DNA): TGTGCCAGCAGCCCCAGGCGGCTAGCGACCCCCCCACACAATGAGCAGTTCTTC. Its translation: CASSPRRLATPPHNEQFF.